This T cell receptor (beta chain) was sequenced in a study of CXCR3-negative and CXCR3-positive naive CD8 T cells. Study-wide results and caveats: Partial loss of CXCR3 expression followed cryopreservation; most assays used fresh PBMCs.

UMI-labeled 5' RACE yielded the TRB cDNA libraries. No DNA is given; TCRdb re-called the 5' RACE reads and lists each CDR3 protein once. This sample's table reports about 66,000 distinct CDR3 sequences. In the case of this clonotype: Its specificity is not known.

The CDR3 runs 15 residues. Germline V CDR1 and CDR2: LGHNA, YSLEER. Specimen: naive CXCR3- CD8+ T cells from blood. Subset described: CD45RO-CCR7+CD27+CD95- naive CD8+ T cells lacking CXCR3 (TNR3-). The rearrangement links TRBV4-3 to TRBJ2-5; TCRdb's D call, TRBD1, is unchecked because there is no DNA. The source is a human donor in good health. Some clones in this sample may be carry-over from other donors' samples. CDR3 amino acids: CASSQRPMGVETQYF.